The 20 T cell receptor beta chains in this list originate from one sample, sequenced in a study of chemoradiotherapy in HPV16-positive cancers. Assay used: immunoSEQ multiplex PCR; TCRdb lists only in-frame clones, some missing. The sample yields about 7,400 clones, 74% seen once. Sequenced material: tumor tissue, taken from a patient who underwent chemoradiotherapy. The receptors stem from a human donor with HPV-associated anogenital cancer.

This rearrangement joins TRBV28 to TRBJ2-7, with D unclear. Looked up from germline, CDR1 is MDHEN and CDR2 is SYDVKM. V was shortened by 2 bases and J by 5 bases, with 13 bases between the two germline ends. The CDR3 is 14 residues long. The CDR3 DNA follows: TGTGCCAGCAGTTTAGGATTGGGGATCGACGAGCAGTACTTC. Amino acids: CASSLGLGIDEQYF.

V is TRBV11-2 and J is TRBJ2-7; the D is unclear. Germline values: CDR1 SGHAT, CDR2 FQNNGV. The CDR3 has 12 residues. Trimming pared 0 bases from V and 4 bases from J, leaving 4 bases between. CDR3 in amino acids: CASSLDRYEQYF. The DNA for the CDR3 is TGTGCCAGCAGCTTAGATCGTTACGAGCAGTACTTC.

The chain joins TRBV27 to TRBJ2-7; the D call may be TRBD1 or TRBD2 (6 bases each). Looked up from germline, CDR1 is MNHEY and CDR2 is SMNVEV (reference sequence). V gave up 1 base and J gave up 2 bases, with 9 bases separating them. This CDR3 has 14 amino acids. CDR3 nucleotide sequence: TGTGCCAGCAGTTTATGGGGGGCACCCTACGAGCAGTACTTC. Translation: CASSLWGAPYEQYF.

The gene calls are TRBV5-1 and TRBJ1-2; possibly TRBD1 for D (6 bases). CDR1 and CDR2 (germline): SGHRS, YFSETQ. The CDR3 loop spans 14 amino acids. V lost 4 bases, J lost 1 base, and 11 bases lay in between. CDR3 bases: TGCGCCAGCAGCGCTGACAGGATTAACTATGGCTACACCTTC. Translated, it gives CASSADRINYGYTF.

This clone was picked up a small number of times. This chain uses TRBV13 with TRBJ1-1; 11 bases are a match to TRBD1. The CDR3 covers 15 residues. Trimming took 4 bases from V and 5 from J; bases not matched to a gene: 6. Germline assignment: CDR1 PRHDT and CDR2 FYEKMQ (reference sequence). Written as DNA, the CDR3 is TGTGCCAGCAGCTCGCCGGGACAGGGGGGAACTGAAGCTTTCTTT. This gives the protein CASSSPGQGGTEAFF.

The chain couples TRBV5-1 to TRBJ1-2; 9 nucleotides match TRBD1. The J segment lost 2 bases and the V segment lost 4 bases, leaving 6 bases of the junction unmatched. The CDR3 extends over 15 amino acids. Germline values: CDR1 SGHRS, CDR2 YFSETQ. The CDR3 sequence is CASSAQGTGNYGYTF. For the CDR3, the DNA is TGCGCCAGCAGCGCCCAGGGGACAGGGAACTATGGCTACACCTTC. Full variable domain (missing parts from reference TRBV5-1 and TRBJ1-2): KAGVTQTPRYLIKTRGQQVTLSCSPISGHRSVSWYQQTPGQGLQFLFEYFSETQRNKGNFPGRFSGRQFSNSRSEMNVSTLELGDSALYLCASSAQGTGNYGYTFGSGTRLTVV.

The genes are TRBV27 and TRBJ2-5; 7 bases fit TRBD1. Trimming at V came to 10 bases and at J to 5 bases, leaving 7 bases not matched to a gene. This CDR3 has 12 amino acids. Germline-derived CDR1 and CDR2 are MNHEY and SMNVEV (reference sequence). CDR3 in DNA: TGTGCCACCCGACAGGGCGGCGAGACCCAGTACTTC. This sequence encodes CATRQGGETQYF.

The sample holds one count of this clone. J is TRBJ2-7 and V is TRBV5-1; D is unresolved. The length of the CDR3 is 16 residues. The V gene's germline CDR1 is SGHRS and CDR2 YFSETQ. V gave up 0 bases and J gave up 0 bases, with 13 bases separating them. The CDR3 nucleotides are TGCGCCAGCAGCTTGGGCCGGGCGTTTGGCTCCTACGAGCAGTACTTC. This translates into CASSLGRAFGSYEQYF.

This sequence joins TRBV6-6 and TRBJ1-1; TRBD1 matches at 8 bases. With 6 bases clipped from V and 3 bases from J, the junction kept 9 bases outside the gene matches. This CDR3 is built from 15 residues. The V gene's germline CDR1 is MNHNY and CDR2 SVGAGI (reference sequence). This chain's CDR3 is CASSELSTGDTEAFF. The DNA of the CDR3 is TGTGCCAGCAGCGAACTCTCGACAGGGGACACTGAAGCTTTCTTT.

This rearrangement joins TRBV10-2 to TRBJ2-3, with 8 bases aligning to TRBD1. Germline V gives CDR1 WSHSY, CDR2 SAAADI. The CDR3 covers 13 residues. Trimming took 8 bases from V and 1 from J; bases not matched to a gene: 2. CDR3 DNA sequence: TGCGCCAGCCAGGGACAGGGCACAGATACGCAGTATTTT. It codes for CASQGQGTDTQYF.

This clone was counted a few times. This chain links TRBV5-1 with TRBJ2-7; 8 bases agree with TRBD2. Losses at the gene ends were 0 bases for V and 2 bases for J; bases not matched to a gene: 4. CDR1 is SGHRS, CDR2 YFSETQ, per germline. This CDR3 has 15 amino acids. In nucleotides, the CDR3 is TGCGCCAGCAGCTTGGAAGGCGGGGGGCCCTACGAGCAGTACTTC. This codes for CASSLEGGGPYEQYF.

This clone was seen a single time. The chain employs TRBV4-1 and TRBJ2-7; the D is unclear. Per the germline V gene, CDR1 is MGHRA and CDR2 is YSYEKL. The CDR3 has 19 residues. Trimming cost V 0 bases and J 0 bases, with 21 bases left between them. CDR3 nucleotides: TGCGCCAGCAGCCAAGAAGACCCTGATCTGTGGCAGTACTCCTACGAGCAGTACTTC. Residues: CASSQEDPDLWQYSYEQYF.

The V call is TRBV5-1, the J call TRBJ1-2; D unclear. V was clipped by 4 bases and J by 0 bases, with 10 bases between them. The CDR3 runs 14 residues. Germline V lookup: CDR1 SGHRS, CDR2 YFSETQ. This CDR3 reads CASSLSATNYGYTF. The CDR3 region has the DNA TGCGCCAGCAGCCTTTCAGCTACTAACTATGGCTACACCTTC.

The chain carries TRBV15 and TRBJ2-3; D perhaps matches TRBD1 (6 bases). V gave up 5 bases and J gave up 4 bases, with 13 bases separating them. The CDR3 runs to 14 residues. From germline, CDR1 is LNHNV and CDR2 YYDKDF (reference sequence). CDR3 nucleotide sequence: TGTGCCACCAGCGGATCGACAGGCCCAGATACGCAGTATTTT. It yields the protein CATSGSTGPDTQYF.

V gene TRBV7-8 combines with J gene TRBJ1-5; the D gene is possibly TRBD1 (6 bases). The V end lost 5 bases, the J end lost 7 bases, and 18 bases lay between the germline ends. The V gene's germline CDR1 is SGHVS and CDR2 FQNEAQ. This CDR3 has 15 amino acids. DNA for the CDR3: TGTGCCAGCAGCGATACACAGGGCCCGGTGCAGCCCCAGCATTTT. Translated, it gives CASSDTQGPVQPQHF.

The chain links TRBV7-9 to TRBJ1-2; D is uncertain. Germline values: CDR1 SEHNR, CDR2 FQNEAQ (reference sequence). The CDR3 sequence is 11 residues long. Trimming shortened V by 6 bases and J by 7 bases, and 9 bases separated the two germline ends. This CDR3 reads CASSRSTGYTF. In DNA, the CDR3 is TGTGCCAGCAGTCGCTCAACTGGCTACACCTTC. Combining the CDR3 with reference TRBV7-9 and TRBJ1-2 gives the whole variable domain DTGVSQNPRHKITKRGQNVTFRCDPISEHNRLYWYRQTLGQGPEFLTYFQNEAQLEKSRLLSDRFSAERPKGSFSTLEIQRTEQGDSAMYLCASSRSTGYTFGSGTRLTVV.

The V call is TRBV6-1, the J call TRBJ1-2; a possible D gene is TRBD1 (6 bases). The CDR3 runs 13 residues. CDR1 is MNHNS, CDR2 SASEGT, per germline. Trimming removed 2 bases from V and 5 bases from J, with 9 bases in between. In DNA, the CDR3 is TGTGCCAGCAGTGAATGGCAGGGGTATGGCTACACCTTC. Amino acids: CASSEWQGYGYTF.

Judged by abundance, this clone is large (0.1 to 1%). V is TRBV9 and J is TRBJ2-7, with D tentatively TRBD1 or TRBD2 (6 bases each). Germline V CDR1 and CDR2: SGDLS, YYNGEE. The CDR3 consists of 14 residues. Trimming removed 5 bases at V and 2 bases at J, with 14 bases between. CDR3 sequence reads: CASSKAGHPYEQYF. The DNA for the CDR3 is TGTGCCAGCAGTAAGGCGGGACATCCCTACGAGCAGTACTTC.

By frequency in the sample, this clone is medium-sized. This chain connects TRBV19 to TRBJ1-2; possible D gene TRBD1, 6 bases. Germline V gene data show CDR1 as LNHDA and CDR2 as SQIVND (reference sequence). Trimming removed 5 bases from V and 4 bases from J, with 23 bases in between. The CDR3 contains 17 residues. CDR3 in amino acids: CASSLDPTGGLGYGYTF. The CDR3 DNA is TGTGCCAGTAGTTTGGACCCTACGGGGGGGCTTGGCTATGGCTACACCTTC.

The J gene is TRBJ1-3, the V gene TRBV18; D unclear. Trimming left V 2 bases short and J 0 bases short, with 11 bases between. Germline CDR1 is KGHSH and CDR2 is LQKENI. The CDR3 is made up of 16 amino acids. DNA of the CDR3: TGTGCCAGCTCACCAACAAAGGCAAGCTCTGGAAACACCATATATTTT. Translated: CASSPTKASSGNTIYF.